This passage covers 8 T cell receptor beta chains from one sample sequenced in a study of T cell responses to AZD1222 COVID-19 vaccine. Some clones are missing from TCRdb's copy, which holds only in-frame ones; the method was immunoSEQ multiplex PCR. Of some 83,000 clones listed, around 91% were seen once; the top ten hold 5% to 6.5%. The specimen comprised peripheral blood, sampled 28 days after the second AZD1222 dose. All receptors come from an adult who received the AZD1222 COVID-19 vaccine.

This chain links TRBV5-1 with TRBJ1-4; 7 bases are a match to TRBD1. The CDR3 length is 15 residues. Germline V lookup: CDR1 SGHRS, CDR2 YFSETQ. Trimming removed 4 bases from V and 6 bases from J; junction bases left unmatched: 9. The CDR3 spells CASSQTGQGDEKLFF. The DNA of the CDR3 is TGCGCCAGCAGCCAGACAGGGCAGGGAGATGAAAAACTGTTTTTT.

V usage is TRBV5-1 and J usage is TRBJ1-2; D is ambiguous. The V gene lost 0 bases and the J gene lost 0 bases, with 6 bases spanning the gap. Germline V gene sequence: CDR1 SGHRS, CDR2 YFSETQ. The CDR3 consists of 14 residues. CDR3 in amino acids: CASSLALSNYGYTF. CDR3 nucleotide sequence: TGCGCCAGCAGCTTGGCCCTGTCTAACTATGGCTACACCTTC.

In DNA form, the CDR3 reads TGTGCCAGCAGTTTATATCCCGGGGAGCTGTTTTTT. This codes for CASSLYPGELFF. The chain recombines TRBV27 with TRBJ2-2; the D is unclear. CDR1 and CDR2 (germline): MNHEY, SMNVEV (reference sequence). CDR3 length: 12 residues. V dropped 1 base and J dropped 6 bases, with 3 bases sitting between them.

This clone was detected only once. The J gene is TRBJ2-5, the V gene TRBV3-1 (or the pseudogene TRBV3-2); no clear D. There are 13 residues in the CDR3. The germline V and J ends were trimmed by 8 bases and 5 bases, with 15 bases remaining between them. Germline values: CDR1 LGHDT, CDR2 YNNKEL (reference sequence). The CDR3 loop reads CASRAQGHETQYF. The CDR3 DNA reads as TGTGCCAGCCGGGCCCAAGGTCATGAGACCCAGTACTTC.

The rearrangement joins TRBV30 to TRBJ2-7, with a weak D call TRBD1 (6 bases). V lost 5 bases and J lost 4, with 18 bases in between. The CDR3 extends over 14 amino acids. From germline, CDR1 is GTSNPN and CDR2 SVGIG (reference sequence). The CDR3 protein is CAWARTQGLYEQYF. CDR3 DNA: TGTGCCTGGGCACGTACTCAGGGGTTATACGAGCAGTACTTC.

In its sample, this clone was seen a few times. CDR3 protein: CASSLLETDTGELFF. CDR3 nucleotide sequence: TGCGCCAGCAGCTTGCTGGAAACCGATACCGGGGAGCTGTTTTTT. The gene calls are TRBV5-1 and TRBJ2-2; D call uncertain. CDR1 and CDR2 (germline): SGHRS, YFSETQ. This CDR3 comprises 15 residues. Trimming removed 1 base from V and 5 bases from J, with 12 bases in between.

The V and J genes are TRBV30 and TRBJ2-2, with 10 bases identical to TRBD2. This CDR3 contains 14 residues. The trim removed 3 bases at V and 7 bases at J, leaving 5 bases unmatched. Per germline, CDR1 GTSNPN and CDR2 SVGIG (reference sequence). This CDR3 reads CAWRAGGRFGELFF. In DNA form, the CDR3 reads TGTGCCTGGAGAGCGGGGGGGCGTTTCGGGGAGCTGTTTTTT.

The chain carries TRBV5-1 and TRBJ1-5; a weak D match, TRBD1 (5 bases). Trimming stripped 0 bases from V and 6 bases from J, with 10 bases between. Per germline, CDR1 SGHRS and CDR2 YFSETQ. CDR3 length equals 14 residues. The CDR3 nucleotides are TGCGCCAGCAGCTTGGCCAGGGATAGTCAGCCCCAGCATTTT. Translated, it gives CASSLARDSQPQHF.